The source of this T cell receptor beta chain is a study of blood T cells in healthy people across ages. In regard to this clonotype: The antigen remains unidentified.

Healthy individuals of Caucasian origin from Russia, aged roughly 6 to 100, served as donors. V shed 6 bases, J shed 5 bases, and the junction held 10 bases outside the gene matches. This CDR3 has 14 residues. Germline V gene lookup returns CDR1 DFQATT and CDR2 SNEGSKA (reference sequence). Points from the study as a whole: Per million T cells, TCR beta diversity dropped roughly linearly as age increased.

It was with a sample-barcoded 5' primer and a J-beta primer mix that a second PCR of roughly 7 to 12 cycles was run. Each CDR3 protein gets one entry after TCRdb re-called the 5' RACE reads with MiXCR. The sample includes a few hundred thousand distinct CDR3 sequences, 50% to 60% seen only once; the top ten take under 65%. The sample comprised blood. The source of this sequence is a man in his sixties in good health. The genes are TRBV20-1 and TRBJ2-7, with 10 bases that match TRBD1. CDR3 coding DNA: TGCAGTGCCGCGAGGACAGGGGGTACGAACGAGCAGTACTTC. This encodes CSAARTGGTNEQYF.